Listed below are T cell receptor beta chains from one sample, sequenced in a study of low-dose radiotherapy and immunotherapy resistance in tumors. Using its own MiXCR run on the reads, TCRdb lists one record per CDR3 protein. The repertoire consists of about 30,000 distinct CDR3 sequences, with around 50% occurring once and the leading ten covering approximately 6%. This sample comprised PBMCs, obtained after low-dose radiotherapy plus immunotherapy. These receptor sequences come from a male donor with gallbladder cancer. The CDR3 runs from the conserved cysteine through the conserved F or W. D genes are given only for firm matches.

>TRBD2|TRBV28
CASIPIKGTSGPQETQYF
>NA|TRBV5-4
CASSLKTAYNEQFF
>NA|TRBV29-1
CSVEDLGAYNEQFF
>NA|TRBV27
CASSPYSVAQETQYF
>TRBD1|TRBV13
CASSPQDRGAYGYTF
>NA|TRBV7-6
CASSLDSTGELFF
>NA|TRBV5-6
CASTLGPANTEAFF
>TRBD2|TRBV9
CASSARGLAGGSDTQYF
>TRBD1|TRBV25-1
CASTRDRGPYEQYF
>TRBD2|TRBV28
CASSFVSGRAGSTDTQYF
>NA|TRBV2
CASSAYSNQPQHF
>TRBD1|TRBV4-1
CASSQALIRGTGMADTQYF
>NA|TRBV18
CASSPPNQPQHF
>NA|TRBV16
CASSQSRTAHNYGYTF
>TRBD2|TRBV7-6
CASSYSGGGGQFF
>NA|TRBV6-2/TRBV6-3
CASRTNRDTTEAFF
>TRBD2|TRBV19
CASSKTSGISNYEQYF
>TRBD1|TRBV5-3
CASSSLTKQGVVWNIQYF
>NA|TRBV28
CASSDLGYEQYF
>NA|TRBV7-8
CASSHGPGINEKLFF
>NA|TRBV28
CASSVDSGTGEQYF
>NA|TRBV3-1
CASSQELEAFF
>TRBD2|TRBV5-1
CASSVGLAEYTDTQYF
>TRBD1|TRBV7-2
CASSRTGGAGQPQHF
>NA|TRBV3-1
CASSPPGETQYF
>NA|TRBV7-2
CASSLNTVSETQYF
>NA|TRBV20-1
CSASWPGVTTGEQYF
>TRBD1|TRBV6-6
CASSSRQGPYEQYF
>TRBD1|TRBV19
CASSRTGVGMLAKNIQYF
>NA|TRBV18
CASSPRDSANEKLFF
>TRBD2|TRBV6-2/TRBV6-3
CASSYPLAGGPDTQYF
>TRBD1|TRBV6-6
CASSYPQGTDGNQPQHF
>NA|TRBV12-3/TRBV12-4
CASSFRGANEQYF
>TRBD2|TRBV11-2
CASSPLAGVNEQFF
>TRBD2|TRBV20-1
CSAHGASGSNEQFF
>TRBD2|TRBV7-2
CASSSPGGGTGELFF
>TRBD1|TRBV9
CASSASRGHRGANVLTF
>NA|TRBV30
CAWRDTYLGEQYF
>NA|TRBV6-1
CASSPRNNEQFF
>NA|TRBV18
CASSPSLGTEAFF
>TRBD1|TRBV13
CASSRTGREQYF
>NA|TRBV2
CASALATTRNNEQFF
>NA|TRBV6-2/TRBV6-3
CASSGQQNQPQHF
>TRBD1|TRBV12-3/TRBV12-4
CASSSGTGRRVNQPQHF
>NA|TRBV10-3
CATDSDSSYEQYF
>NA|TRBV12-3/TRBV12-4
CASSPDSLRYTGELFF
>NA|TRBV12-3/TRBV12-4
CASRLGLPGSYEQYF
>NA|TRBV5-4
CASSFLGTGTGELFF
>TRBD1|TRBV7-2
CASSQGGISNQPQHF
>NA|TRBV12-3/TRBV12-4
CASSFPPRSYEQYF
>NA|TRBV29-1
CSGLQGSGNTIYF
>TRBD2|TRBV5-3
CASSWGLDRHTGELFF
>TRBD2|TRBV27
CASSRAGGGTGELFF
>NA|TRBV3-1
CASSGGGGLGSGFF
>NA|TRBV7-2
CASSTSGGRNTEAFF
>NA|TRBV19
CASTQSIRDQETQYF
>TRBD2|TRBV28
CASSLGLAGAYEQYF
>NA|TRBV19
CASSGALIRGPAFF
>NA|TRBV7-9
CASSLPYGEQFF